This is a list of T cell receptor beta chains from one sample in a study of cytomegalovirus exposure and HLA in healthy donors. Clones were sequenced by immunoSEQ multiplex PCR, and TCRdb holds only the in-frame ones, with some missing. This sample carries around 150,000 clones, 65% to 90% of them seen once, and the ten largest clones take almost 2%. The specimen sequenced was PBMCs. The receptors shown here come from a young woman in good health and CMV-seronegative. CDR3s include the opening cysteine and the closing phenylalanine or tryptophan. Each record gives: J gene, D gene, V gene, CDR3 DNA, CDR3 protein. D genes are given only for firm matches.

TRBJ2-1 | . | TRBV5-1 | TGCGCCAGCAGCTTGGCTTCCGACAGCTCCTACAATGAGCAGTTCTTC | CASSLASDSSYNEQFF
TRBJ2-1 | . | TRBV30 | TGTGCCTGGAGTGTATCCGGGGGAGGAAATGAGCAGTTCTTC | CAWSVSGGGNEQFF
TRBJ2-2 | TRBD2 | TRBV19 | TGTGCCAGTAGATTAGCTAGCGGGGACACCGGGGAGCTGTTTTTT | CASRLASGDTGELFF
TRBJ2-4 | TRBD1 | TRBV7-8 | TGTGCCAGCAGCTTAGGTCCCCGACAGGGGGACAAAAACATTCAGTACTTC | CASSLGPRQGDKNIQYF
TRBJ2-7 | TRBD1 | TRBV14 | TGTGCCAGCAGCCAAGGCCGGGACAGGGGCATAGGCGAGCAGTACTTC | CASSQGRDRGIGEQYF
TRBJ1-1 | TRBD1 | TRBV9 | TGTGCCAGCAGCGTCCAGGACAGGCGGGACACTGAAGCTTTCTTT | CASSVQDRRDTEAFF
TRBJ2-3 | . | TRBV18 | TGTGCCAGCTCACCATCCGAGGGCAGGGGTCAAGATACGCAGTATTTT | CASSPSEGRGQDTQYF
TRBJ1-1 | . | TRBV10-1 | TGCGCCAGCAGTGAGTCGGCCGGCGCTAGAACTGAAGCTTTCTTT | CASSESAGARTEAFF
TRBJ2-7 | TRBD1 | TRBV19 | TGTGCCAGTAGTATGGGGACAGGGGAAAGCTACGAGCAGTACTTC | CASSMGTGESYEQYF
TRBJ2-4 | TRBD1 | TRBV7-9 | TGTGCCAGCAGCTCAGGGGGCCCGAAAGCCAAAAACATTCAGTACTTC | CASSSGGPKAKNIQYF
TRBJ1-6 | . | TRBV28 | TGTGCCAGCAGCCCTACTTATTCACCCCTCCACTTT | CASSPTYSPLHF